This T cell receptor (beta chain) was captured by sequencing in a study of T cell repertoires in cytomegalovirus infection. The germline V gene encodes CDR1 SGHVS and CDR2 FQNEAQ. CDR3 length: 16 amino acids. V was clipped by 6 bases and J by 2 bases; unmatched bases: 10. A single record per CDR3 protein comes from TCRdb applying MiXCR to the reads. The sample gives 40,000 to 55,000 distinct CDR3 sequences, around a fifth of which show up once; 26% is in the top ten. About this clonotype itself: Its antigen remains unknown.

Overall study results and limits: Predominance within the ex vivo response was attributable to HLA-C-restricted CMV-specific TCR beta clonotypes. Accumulated public TCR beta family frequency recognized individuals carrying CMV together with the relevant HLA.

This chain connects TRBV7-8 to TRBJ2-3; 8 bases fit TRBD2. The sample in question was CD8+ T cells from cultured PBMCs, obtained from culture after CMV antigen stimulation. This clonotype was sampled from a human donor in good health (CMV status not recorded). Some clones in this sample may be carry-over from other donors' samples. The CDR3 nucleotides are TGTGCCAGCAGTCGGGTGACTAGCGCGATCACAGATACGCAGTATTTT. It specifies CASSRVTSAITDTQYF.